The subject of this entry is one T cell receptor (beta chain). This entry belongs to a study of blood T cell repertoires in COVID-19. Produced via immunoSEQ multiplex PCR; TCRdb's table is partial and in-frame only. The profile shows nearly 100,000 clones, approximately 84% of them singletons. Trimming cost V 2 bases and J 1 base; bases outside gene matches: 2. Germline CDR1 and CDR2: SGHTA and FQGNSA. This CDR3 is built from 15 residues. Sequencing used peripheral blood. The clonotype was recovered from a woman aged 55-70 years with acute or convalescent COVID-19. The chain uses TRBV7-2 and TRBJ2-5; 9 bases agree with TRBD2. CDR3 in amino acids: CASSLQRGAQETQYF. The CDR3 DNA is TGTGCCAGCAGCTTACAGCGGGGGGCCCAAGAGACCCAGTACTTC.